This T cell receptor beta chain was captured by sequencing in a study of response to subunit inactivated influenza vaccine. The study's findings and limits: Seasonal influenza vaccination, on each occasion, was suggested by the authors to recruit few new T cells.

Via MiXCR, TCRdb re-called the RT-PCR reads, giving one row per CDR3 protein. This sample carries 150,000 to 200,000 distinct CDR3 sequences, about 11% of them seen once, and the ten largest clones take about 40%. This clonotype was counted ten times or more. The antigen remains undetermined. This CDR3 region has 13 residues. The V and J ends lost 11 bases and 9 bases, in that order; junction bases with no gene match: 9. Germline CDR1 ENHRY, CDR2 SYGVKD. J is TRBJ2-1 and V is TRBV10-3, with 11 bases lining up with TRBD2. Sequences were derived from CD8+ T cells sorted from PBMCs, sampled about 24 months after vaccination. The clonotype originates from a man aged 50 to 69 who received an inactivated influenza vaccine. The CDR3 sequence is CAVLAGGLGEQFF. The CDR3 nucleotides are TGTGCCGTCTTAGCGGGAGGGTTGGGTGAGCAGTTCTTC.